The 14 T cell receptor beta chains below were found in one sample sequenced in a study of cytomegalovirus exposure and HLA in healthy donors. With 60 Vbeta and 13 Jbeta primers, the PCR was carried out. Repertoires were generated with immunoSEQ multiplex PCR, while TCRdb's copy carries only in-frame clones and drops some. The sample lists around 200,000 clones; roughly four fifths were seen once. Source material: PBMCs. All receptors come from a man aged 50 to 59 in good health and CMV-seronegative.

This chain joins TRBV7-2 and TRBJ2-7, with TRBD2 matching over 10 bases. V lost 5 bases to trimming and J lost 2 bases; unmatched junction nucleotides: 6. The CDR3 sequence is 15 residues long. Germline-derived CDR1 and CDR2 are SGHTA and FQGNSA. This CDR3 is CASSPGLAVTYEQYF. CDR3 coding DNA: TGTGCCAGCAGCCCCGGACTAGCGGTTACCTACGAGCAGTACTTC.

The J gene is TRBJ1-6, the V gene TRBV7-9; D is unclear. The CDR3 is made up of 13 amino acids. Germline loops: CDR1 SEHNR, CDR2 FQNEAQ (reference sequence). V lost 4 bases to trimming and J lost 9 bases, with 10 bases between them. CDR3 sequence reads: CASSSSSGSPLHF. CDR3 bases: TGTGCCAGCAGCTCCTCCTCAGGTTCACCCCTCCACTTT. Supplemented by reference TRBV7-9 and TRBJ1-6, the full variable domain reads DTGVSQNPRHKITKRGQNVTFRCDPISEHNRLYWYRQTLGQGPEFLTYFQNEAQLEKSRLLSDRFSAERPKGSFSTLEIQRTEQGDSAMYLCASSSSSGSPLHFGNGTRLTVT.

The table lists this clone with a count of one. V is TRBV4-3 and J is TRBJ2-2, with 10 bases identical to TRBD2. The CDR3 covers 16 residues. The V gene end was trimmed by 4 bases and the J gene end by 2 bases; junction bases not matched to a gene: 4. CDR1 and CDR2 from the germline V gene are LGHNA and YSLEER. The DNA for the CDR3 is TGCGCCAGCAGCCGTAGCGGGGGGCATAACACCGGGGAGCTGTTTTTT. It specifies CASSRSGGHNTGELFF.

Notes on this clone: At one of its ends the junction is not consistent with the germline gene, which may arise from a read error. CDR3 region: CSSSRYTEAFF. The CDR3 bases are TGTTCCAGCAGCCGGTACACTGAAGCTTTCTTT. The chain carries TRBV7-9 and TRBJ1-1; D not resolved. There are 11 residues in the CDR3. Germline CDR1 SEHNR, CDR2 FQNEAQ (reference sequence).

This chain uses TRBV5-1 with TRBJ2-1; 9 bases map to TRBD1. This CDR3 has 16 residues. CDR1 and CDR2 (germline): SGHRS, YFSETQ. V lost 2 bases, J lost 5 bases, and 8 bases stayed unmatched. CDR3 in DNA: TGCGCCAGCAGCTTCATTCCGGGACAGGGCAACAATGAGCAGTTCTTC. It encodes CASSFIPGQGNNEQFF.

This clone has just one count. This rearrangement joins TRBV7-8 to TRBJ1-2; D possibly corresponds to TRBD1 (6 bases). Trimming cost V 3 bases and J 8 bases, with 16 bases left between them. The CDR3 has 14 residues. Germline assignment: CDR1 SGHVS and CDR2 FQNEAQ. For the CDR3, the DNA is TGTGCCAGCAGCTTCCTGACAGGACCGCGGGGCTACACCTTC. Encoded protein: CASSFLTGPRGYTF. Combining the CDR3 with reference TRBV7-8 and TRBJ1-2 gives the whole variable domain GAGVSQSPRYKVAKRGQDVALRCDPISGHVSLFWYQQALGQGPEFLTYFQNEAQLDKSGLPSDRFFAERPEGSVSTLKIQRTQQEDSAVYLCASSFLTGPRGYTFGSGTRLTVV.

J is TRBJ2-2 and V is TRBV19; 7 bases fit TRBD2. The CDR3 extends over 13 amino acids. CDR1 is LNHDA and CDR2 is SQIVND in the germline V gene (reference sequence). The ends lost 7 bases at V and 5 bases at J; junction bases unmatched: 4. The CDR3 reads CASNPGGTGELFF. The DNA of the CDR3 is TGTGCCAGTAACCCCGGGGGGACCGGGGAGCTGTTTTTT. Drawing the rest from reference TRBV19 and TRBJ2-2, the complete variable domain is DGGITQSPKYLFRKEGQNVTLSCEQNLNHDAMYWYRQDPGQGLRLIYYSQIVNDFQKGDIAEGYSVSREKKESFPLTVTSAQKNPTAFYLCASNPGGTGELFFGEGSRLTVL.

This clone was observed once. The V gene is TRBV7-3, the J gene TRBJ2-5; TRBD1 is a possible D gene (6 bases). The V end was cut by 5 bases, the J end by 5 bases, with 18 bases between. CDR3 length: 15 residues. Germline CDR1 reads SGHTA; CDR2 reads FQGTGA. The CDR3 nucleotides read TGTGCCAGCAGCACACGTACAGGGCTGGGGGAGACCCAGTACTTC. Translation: CASSTRTGLGETQYF. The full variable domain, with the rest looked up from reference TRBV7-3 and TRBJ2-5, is GAGVSQTPSNKVTEKGKYVELRCDPISGHTALYWYRQSLGQGPEFLIYFQGTGAADDSGLPNDRFFAVRPEGSVSTLKIQRTERGDSAVYLCASSTRTGLGETQYFGPGTRLLVL.

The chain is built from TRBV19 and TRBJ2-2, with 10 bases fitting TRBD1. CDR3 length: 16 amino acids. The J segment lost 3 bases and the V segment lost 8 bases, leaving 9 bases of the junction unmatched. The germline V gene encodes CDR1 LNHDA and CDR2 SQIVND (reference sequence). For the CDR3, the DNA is TGTGCCAGTTTTCATCGGGGGACAGGGGACACCGGGGAGCTGTTTTTT. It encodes CASFHRGTGDTGELFF. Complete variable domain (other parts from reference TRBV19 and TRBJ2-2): DGGITQSPKYLFRKEGQNVTLSCEQNLNHDAMYWYRQDPGQGLRLIYYSQIVNDFQKGDIAEGYSVSREKKESFPLTVTSAQKNPTAFYLCASFHRGTGDTGELFFGEGSRLTVL.

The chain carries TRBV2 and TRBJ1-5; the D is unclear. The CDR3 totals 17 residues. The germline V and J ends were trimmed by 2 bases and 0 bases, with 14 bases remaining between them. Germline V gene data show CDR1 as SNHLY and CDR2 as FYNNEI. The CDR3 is CASSEFGSWDSNQPQHF. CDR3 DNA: TGTGCCAGCAGTGAATTTGGGAGCTGGGATAGCAATCAGCCCCAGCATTTT.

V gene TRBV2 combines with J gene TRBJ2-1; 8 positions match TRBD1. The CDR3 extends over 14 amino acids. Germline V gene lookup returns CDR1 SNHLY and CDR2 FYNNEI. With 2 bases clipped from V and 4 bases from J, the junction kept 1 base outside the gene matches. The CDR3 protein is CASSERTGYNEQFF. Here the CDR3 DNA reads TGTGCCAGCAGTGAACGGACAGGGTACAATGAGCAGTTCTTC.

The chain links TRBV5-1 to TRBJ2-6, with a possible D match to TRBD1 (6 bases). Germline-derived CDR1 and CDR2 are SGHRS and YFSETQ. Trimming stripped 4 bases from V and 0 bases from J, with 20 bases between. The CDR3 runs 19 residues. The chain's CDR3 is CASSKLLLQGNSGANVLTF. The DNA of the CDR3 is TGCGCCAGCAGCAAGCTACTACTACAGGGAAACTCTGGGGCCAACGTCCTGACTTTC.

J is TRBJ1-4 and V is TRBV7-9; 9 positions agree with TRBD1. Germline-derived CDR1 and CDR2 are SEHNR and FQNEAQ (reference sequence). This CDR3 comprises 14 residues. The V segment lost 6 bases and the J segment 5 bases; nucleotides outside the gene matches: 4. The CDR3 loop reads CASSSGTGNEKLFF. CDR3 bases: TGTGCCAGCAGTTCCGGGACAGGGAATGAAAAACTGTTTTTT.

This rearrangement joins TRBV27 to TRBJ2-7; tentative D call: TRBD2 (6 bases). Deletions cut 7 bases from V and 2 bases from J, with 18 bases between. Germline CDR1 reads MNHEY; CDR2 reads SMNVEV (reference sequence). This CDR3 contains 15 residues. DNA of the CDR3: TGTGCCAGCAATCTCACCGGGACTCGTCCCTACGAGCAGTACTTC. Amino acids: CASNLTGTRPYEQYF.